These 5 T cell receptor beta chains came from one sample sequenced in a study of control samples from healthy donors and cancer patients. Using immunoSEQ multiplex PCR, the repertoire was profiled, and TCRdb retains in-frame clones only, with some absent. The top ten hold approximately 7.8% of the sample, which has about 120,000 clones, approximately 89% seen once. Material for sequencing was blood. The receptor source for this set is a woman under 30 in good health.

The chain has TRBV5-6 and TRBJ2-7; tentative D call: TRBD1 (6 bases). Germline V gene data show CDR1 as SGHDT and CDR2 as YYEEEE. V was cut by 1 base and J by 9 bases, with 17 bases left in between. This CDR3 contains 14 residues. Written as DNA, the CDR3 is TGTGCCAGCAGCTTGAGGCAGGGGATAGGAGCGCAGTACTTC. It codes for CASSLRQGIGAQYF. Complete variable domain (other parts from reference TRBV5-6 and TRBJ2-7): DAGVTQSPTHLIKTRGQQVTLRCSPKSGHDTVSWYQQALGQGPQFIFQYYEEEERQRGNFPDRFSGHQFPNYSSELNVNALLLGDSALYLCASSLRQGIGAQYFGPGTRLTVT.

This clone was recorded only once. The chain joins TRBV30 to TRBJ2-7; the match to TRBD1 covers 12 bases. The junction had 7 bases not matched to a gene; V was cut back by 3 bases and J by 7 bases. CDR1 is GTSNPN, CDR2 SVGIG, per germline (reference sequence). The CDR3 has 14 amino acids. The CDR3 loop reads CAWSKGQGAREQYF. As DNA, the CDR3 is TGTGCCTGGAGCAAGGGACAGGGGGCGCGTGAGCAGTACTTC.

The V and J genes are TRBV19 and TRBJ2-1; possible D gene TRBD1, 5 bases. CDR1 is LNHDA, CDR2 SQIVND, per germline (reference sequence). The V end was cut by 6 bases, the J end by 7 bases, with 16 bases between. The CDR3 loop spans 14 amino acids. The CDR3 region is CASREGALQNEQFF. CDR3 coding DNA: TGTGCCAGTAGGGAAGGGGCACTACAAAATGAGCAGTTCTTC. Full variable domain (outside the CDR3, taken from reference TRBV19 and TRBJ2-1): DGGITQSPKYLFRKEGQNVTLSCEQNLNHDAMYWYRQDPGQGLRLIYYSQIVNDFQKGDIAEGYSVSREKKESFPLTVTSAQKNPTAFYLCASREGALQNEQFFGPGTRLTVL.

This chain joins TRBV18 and TRBJ1-1; 7 positions agree with TRBD1. The V gene's germline CDR1 is KGHSH and CDR2 LQKENI. The CDR3 covers 15 residues. V gave up 3 bases and J gave up 1 base; unmatched junction bases: 5. CDR3 loop: CASSPRQGENTEAFF. CDR3 coding DNA: TGTGCCAGCTCACCGCGACAGGGTGAGAACACTGAAGCTTTCTTT.

The chain uses TRBV10-3 and TRBJ2-3; D not certain. The CDR3 is made up of 16 amino acids. Germline V lookup: CDR1 ENHRY, CDR2 SYGVKD. Deletions cut 4 bases from V and 2 bases from J, with 16 bases between. CDR3 sequence reads: CAISGKGLYDTDTQYF. The CDR3 nucleotides read TGTGCCATCAGTGGAAAGGGTCTTTACGACACAGATACGCAGTATTTT.